These T cell receptor beta chains were read from a single sample in a study of early T cells in non-severe SARS-CoV-2 infection. In TCRdb, the 5' RACE reads were re-called with MiXCR into one record per CDR3 protein. The table lists roughly 58,000 distinct CDR3 sequences, approximately 12% of them singletons. Sequenced input: whole blood. The receptors stem from an adult who was a healthcare worker with PCR-confirmed SARS-CoV-2 infection or an uninfected control (not recorded which). The CDR3 runs from the conserved cysteine through the conserved F or W. Each record gives: J gene, V gene, D gene, clone size, CDR3 protein, CDR3 DNA. The D gene is left open where the match is weak. Expanded clones get a size class; other rows say once, few or many, or leave the size out.

j_gene: TRBJ1-2; v_gene: TRBV29-1; d_gene: -; abundance: many; CDR3aa: CSVEGDNYGYTF; CDR3nt: TGCAGCGTTGAGGGAGACAACTATGGCTACACCTTC
j_gene: TRBJ1-2; v_gene: TRBV4-2; d_gene: -; abundance: few; CDR3aa: CASSQDGIANYGYTF; CDR3nt: TGTGCCAGCAGCCAAGATGGAATAGCTAACTATGGCTACACCTTC
j_gene: TRBJ1-4; v_gene: TRBV12-3/TRBV12-4; d_gene: -; abundance: -; CDR3aa: CASSFWAQKLFF; CDR3nt: TGTGCCAGCAGTTTTTGGGCCCAAAAACTGTTTTTT
j_gene: TRBJ2-6; v_gene: TRBV19; d_gene: TRBD1; abundance: few; CDR3aa: CASSNDRGTLSGANVLTF; CDR3nt: TGTGCCAGTAGTAACGACAGGGGGACTCTTTCTGGGGCCAACGTCCTGACTTTC
j_gene: TRBJ2-2; v_gene: TRBV30; d_gene: -; abundance: few; CDR3aa: CAWREKSGLSTGELFF; CDR3nt: TGTGCCTGGAGGGAAAAGTCGGGACTCAGCACCGGGGAGCTGTTTTTT
j_gene: TRBJ2-7; v_gene: TRBV11-2; d_gene: -; abundance: -; CDR3aa: CASSSTREGHEQYF; CDR3nt: TGTGCCAGCAGCTCGACGAGGGAAGGTCACGAGCAGTACTTC
j_gene: TRBJ2-5; v_gene: TRBV25-1; d_gene: TRBD1; abundance: many; CDR3aa: CASRKSGGRETQYF; CDR3nt: TGTGCCAGCAGGAAGTCAGGGGGCCGGGAGACCCAGTACTTC
j_gene: TRBJ2-2; v_gene: TRBV20-1; d_gene: -; abundance: few; CDR3aa: CSAREDKRNTGELFF; CDR3nt: TGCAGTGCTAGAGAGGACAAAAGAAACACCGGGGAGCTGTTTTTT
j_gene: TRBJ2-7; v_gene: TRBV28; d_gene: -; abundance: -; CDR3aa: CASRTGNYEQYF; CDR3nt: TGTGCCAGCAGAACAGGGAACTACGAGCAGTACTTC
j_gene: TRBJ2-3; v_gene: TRBV25-1; d_gene: -; abundance: -; CDR3aa: CASSAGRGNTDTQYF; CDR3nt: TGTGCCAGCAGTGCCGGTCGGGGGAACACAGATACGCAGTATTTT
j_gene: TRBJ1-2; v_gene: TRBV5-1; d_gene: -; abundance: many; CDR3aa: CASSDNPDYGYTF; CDR3nt: TGCGCCAGCTCGGACAATCCTGACTATGGCTACACCTTC
j_gene: TRBJ2-2; v_gene: TRBV24-1; d_gene: -; abundance: -; CDR3aa: CATSRGGGTGELFF; CDR3nt: TGTGCCACCAGCAGGGGGGGGGGCACCGGGGAGCTGTTTTTT
j_gene: TRBJ1-4; v_gene: TRBV7-9; d_gene: -; abundance: many; CDR3aa: CASSPPRGSNEKLFF; CDR3nt: TGTGCCAGCAGCCCCCCGAGGGGAAGTAATGAAAAACTGTTTTTT
j_gene: TRBJ2-3; v_gene: TRBV3-1; d_gene: TRBD2; abundance: -; CDR3aa: CASSLGTSGGAATDTQYF; CDR3nt: TGTGCCAGCAGCCTAGGGACTAGCGGGGGGGCAGCCACAGATACGCAGTATTTT
j_gene: TRBJ2-7; v_gene: TRBV7-9; d_gene: -; abundance: few; CDR3aa: CASSFGAGPYEQYF; CDR3nt: TGTGCCAGCAGCTTCGGGGCCGGACCCTACGAGCAGTACTTC
j_gene: TRBJ2-7; v_gene: TRBV29-1; d_gene: -; abundance: few; CDR3aa: CSVSRDTSSYEQYF; CDR3nt: TGCAGCGTATCCCGGGACACCAGCTCCTACGAGCAGTACTTC
j_gene: TRBJ2-7; v_gene: TRBV29-1; d_gene: TRBD2; abundance: few; CDR3aa: CSVLGGAYEQYF; CDR3nt: TGCAGCGTTTTGGGGGGGGCCTACGAGCAGTACTTC
j_gene: TRBJ2-5; v_gene: TRBV10-3; d_gene: -; abundance: -; CDR3aa: CAISESRQQPQETQYF; CDR3nt: TGTGCCATCAGTGAGTCGAGACAGCAACCACAAGAGACCCAGTACTTC
j_gene: TRBJ2-3; v_gene: TRBV5-6; d_gene: -; abundance: few; CDR3aa: CASSPASDTQYF; CDR3nt: TGTGCCAGCAGCCCGGCCTCAGATACGCAGTATTTT
j_gene: TRBJ1-2; v_gene: TRBV6-5; d_gene: -; abundance: -; CDR3aa: CASRNTRLGTAYTF; CDR3nt: TGTGCCAGCAGGAACACAAGGCTGGGGACCGCCTACACCTTC
j_gene: TRBJ1-1; v_gene: TRBV6-1; d_gene: -; abundance: few; CDR3aa: CASSTPETGNTEAFF; CDR3nt: TGTGCCAGCAGCACCCCCGAGACAGGGAACACTGAAGCTTTCTTT
j_gene: TRBJ2-3; v_gene: TRBV7-8; d_gene: TRBD2; abundance: few; CDR3aa: CASSLARLRTSGASGYTQYF; CDR3nt: TGTGCCAGCAGCTTAGCGCGGCTCAGGACTAGCGGGGCCAGCGGTTATACGCAGTATTTT
j_gene: TRBJ2-3; v_gene: TRBV20-1; d_gene: TRBD1; abundance: many; CDR3aa: CSALTGTGPDTQYF; CDR3nt: TGCAGTGCTCTTACCGGGACAGGGCCGGATACGCAGTATTTT
j_gene: TRBJ2-3; v_gene: TRBV5-1; d_gene: -; abundance: -; CDR3aa: CASSHSSSTDTQYF; CDR3nt: TGCGCCAGCAGCCACAGTTCTAGCACAGATACGCAGTATTTT
j_gene: TRBJ1-1; v_gene: TRBV20-1; d_gene: -; abundance: -; CDR3aa: CSARPGSTEAFF; CDR3nt: TGCAGTGCTAGACCAGGGAGCACTGAAGCTTTCTTT
j_gene: TRBJ2-1; v_gene: TRBV7-6; d_gene: -; abundance: few; CDR3aa: CASRANSGSSYNEQFF; CDR3nt: TGTGCCAGCAGAGCGAATAGCGGTAGCTCCTACAATGAGCAGTTCTTC